These T cell receptor beta chains were read from a single sample in a study of blood T cell repertoires in COVID-19. The table came from immunoSEQ multiplex PCR; TCRdb's copy has only in-frame clones and leaves some out. The repertoire holds around 70,000 clones, with around 87% as singletons. The sample was peripheral blood. These receptors came from a woman of 80 years or more with active or convalescent COVID-19. CDR3s include the opening cysteine and the closing phenylalanine or tryptophan. Each record gives: clone size, D gene, J gene, V gene, CDR3 protein, CDR3 DNA. D genes are given only for firm matches. Size values are once, few and many counts, or a class for expanded clones, and some rows have none.

>.|TRBD2|TRBJ2-5|TRBV5-6
CASSLNSGGFQETQYF
TGTGCCAGCAGCTTAAATAGCGGGGGGTTTCAAGAGACCCAGTACTTC
>.|.|TRBJ2-7|TRBV15
CATSRDLSYEQYF
TGTGCCACCAGCAGAGATTTGAGCTACGAGCAGTACTTC
>.|.|TRBJ2-7|TRBV11-2
CASSLVRSLEQYF
TGTGCCAGCAGCTTAGTGCGGTCTCTCGAGCAGTACTTC
>.|.|TRBJ2-3|TRBV9
CASSVTGFSSTDTQYF
TGTGCCAGCAGCGTAACAGGCTTCAGCTCCACAGATACGCAGTATTTT
>few|TRBD1|TRBJ1-2|TRBV18
CASSPFTPGQGHGYTF
TGTGCCAGCTCACCGTTCACCCCGGGACAGGGTCATGGCTACACCTTC
>.|.|TRBJ2-1|TRBV5-5
CASSLVSYNEQFF
TGTGCCAGCAGCTTGGTCAGTTACAATGAGCAGTTCTTC
>.|.|TRBJ2-7|TRBV5-4
CASRTDRDTFYEQYF
TGTGCCAGCAGAACCGACCGGGACACCTTCTACGAGCAGTACTTC
>.|.|TRBJ1-6|TRBV7-2
CASSLEGGLNSPLHF
TGTGCCAGCAGCTTAGAAGGGGGATTGAATTCACCCCTCCACTTT
>few|.|TRBJ1-5|TRBV30
CAWSPGGPAQHF
TGTGCCTGGAGCCCTGGGGGCCCGGCCCAGCATTTT
>once|TRBD2|TRBJ2-2|TRBV3-1/TRBV3-2
CASSSSGTVGGLFF
TGTGCCAGCAGCAGCAGCGGGACCGTCGGTGGGCTGTTTTTT
>.|TRBD2|TRBJ2-7|TRBV7-7
CASSPQSGGASGEQYF
TGTGCCAGCAGCCCGCAGAGCGGGGGGGCCTCGGGCGAGCAGTACTTC
>.|.|TRBJ2-2|TRBV25-1
CASSEEDRSTGELFF
TGTGCCAGCAGTGAGGAGGACAGATCCACCGGGGAGCTGTTTTTT
>.|.|TRBJ2-7|TRBV7-2
CASSLIPYEQYF
TGTGCCAGCAGCTTAATCCCTTACGAGCAGTACTTC
>.|TRBD1|TRBJ1-5|TRBV24-1
CATSDLQGDQPQHF
TGTGCCACCAGTGATTTGCAGGGGGATCAGCCCCAGCATTTT
>.|.|TRBJ2-1|TRBV5-1
CASSLSREQFF
TGCGCCAGCAGCTTGAGCCGGGAGCAGTTCTTC
>few|.|TRBJ2-2|TRBV4-2
CASSLTSTGELFF
TGTGCCAGCAGCCTAACTAGCACCGGGGAGCTGTTTTTT
>.|.|TRBJ2-7|TRBV4-1
CASSQDDTLSYEQYF
TGCGCCAGCAGCCAAGACGACACCCTCTCCTACGAGCAGTACTTC